A single sample is the source of the 31 T cell receptor beta chains below, sequenced in a study of blood T cell repertoires in COVID-19. Sequencing was performed with immunoSEQ multiplex PCR; in TCRdb, only in-frame clones are kept and a portion is missing. Of 200,000 to 250,000 clones listed, about 86% are singletons. The sequencing sample was made of peripheral blood. The receptor source for this set is a man younger than 35 with active or convalescent COVID-19.

In this sample, this clone turned up once. The chain joins TRBV4-2 to TRBJ1-1; 7 positions match TRBD1. V was pared by 4 bases and J by 4 bases, with 9 bases of the junction left unmatched. The CDR3 extends over 15 amino acids. CDR1 is LGHNA and CDR2 is YNFKEQ in the germline V gene. CDR3 protein: CASSPPTGVPTEAFF. The CDR3 nucleotides read TGTGCCAGCAGCCCACCCACAGGGGTTCCCACTGAAGCTTTCTTT.

This clone was counted between two and nine times. J is TRBJ1-5 and V is TRBV2; D is unclear. The CDR3 contains 16 residues. The V gene lost 4 bases and the J gene lost 1 base, with 14 bases spanning the gap. CDR1 and CDR2 (germline): SNHLY, FYNNEI. The CDR3: CASSGPGVASNQPQHF. The CDR3 DNA sequence: TGTGCCAGCAGTGGGCCGGGTGTCGCGAGCAATCAGCCCCAGCATTTT. The complete variable domain, with remaining parts taken from reference TRBV2 and TRBJ1-5, reads EPEVTQTPSHQVTQMGQEVILRCVPISNHLYFYWYRQILGQKVEFLVSFYNNEISEKSEIFDDQFSVERPDGSNFTLKIRSTKLEDSAMYFCASSGPGVASNQPQHFGDGTRLSIL.

The chain couples TRBV19 to TRBJ1-3; D gene unclear. The germline gives CDR1 LNHDA, CDR2 SQIVND (reference sequence). V lost 3 bases and J 1 base, leaving 4 bases between the germline ends. This CDR3 contains 13 residues. The CDR3 loop reads CASSIPSGNTIYF. CDR3 nucleotides: TGTGCCAGTAGTATCCCATCTGGAAACACCATATATTTT.

CDR3 coding DNA: TGTGCCAGCAGCCTCAGCCCCGGGAGGGCCTACGAGCAGTACTTC. Translated, it gives CASSLSPGRAYEQYF. The V call is TRBV7-9, the J call TRBJ2-7, with 8 bases lining up with TRBD2. Losses at the gene ends were 5 bases for V and 2 bases for J; bases not matched to a gene: 8. The CDR3 spans 15 residues. The V gene's germline CDR1 is SEHNR and CDR2 FQNEAQ (reference sequence).

V gene TRBV29-1 combines with J gene TRBJ2-3, with 8 bases aligning to TRBD2. Germline V gives CDR1 SQVTM, CDR2 ANQGSEA. The ends lost 6 bases at V and 5 bases at J; junction bases unmatched: 7. This CDR3 contains 13 residues. CDR3 amino acids: CSVTSGRGDTQYF. The CDR3 region has the DNA TGCAGCGTAACTAGCGGAAGAGGAGATACGCAGTATTTT.

This chain joins TRBV10-1 and TRBJ2-1, with 9 nucleotides matching TRBD1. The CDR3 consists of 15 residues. Losses at the gene ends were 2 bases for V and 7 bases for J; bases not matched to a gene: 6. Germline V gives CDR1 WNHNN, CDR2 SYGVQD (reference sequence). CDR3 coding DNA: TGCGCCAGCAGTGAGAGGGGGACAGGGTGGAATGAGCAGTTCTTC. Translated: CASSERGTGWNEQFF.

This chain links TRBV5-4 with TRBJ1-1, with 8 nucleotides matching TRBD1. Germline trimming cut 4 bases from V and 1 base from J; bases unmatched to any gene: 6. The CDR3 consists of 15 residues. The germline V gene has CDR1 SGHNT and CDR2 YYREEE (reference sequence). The CDR3 loop is CASSPQTGANTEAFF. The DNA of the CDR3 is TGTGCCAGCAGCCCCCAGACAGGGGCGAACACTGAAGCTTTCTTT.

V is TRBV10-3 and J is TRBJ1-2; TRBD1 matches at 7 bases. This CDR3 region has 14 residues. With V trimmed by 3 bases and J by 8 bases, 9 bases remained unmatched. Germline CDR1 and CDR2: ENHRY and SYGVKD. CDR3 sequence (DNA): TGTGCCATCAGTGACCAGACAGGGTGGCGGGGCTACACCTTC. Translating gives CAISDQTGWRGYTF.

This clone was detected only once. The V and J genes are TRBV2 and TRBJ1-4; D unresolved. V lost 6 bases, J lost 4 bases, and 9 bases lay in between. The CDR3 runs 13 residues. Germline assignment: CDR1 SNHLY and CDR2 FYNNEI. The CDR3 DNA reads TGTGCCAGCAGGGTAGAGATTAATGAAAAACTGTTTTTT. Protein product: CASRVEINEKLFF.

CDR3 DNA sequence: TGTGCCAGCAGTGTAGGCAGGGGAGCCTACGAGCAGTACTTC. It specifies CASSVGRGAYEQYF. V gene TRBV2 combines with J gene TRBJ2-7; TRBD1 is a possible D gene (6 bases). Germline V gene data show CDR1 as SNHLY and CDR2 as FYNNEI. The germline V and J ends were trimmed by 4 bases and 2 bases, with 12 bases remaining between them. The CDR3 has 14 residues.

This clone appeared a few times. V gene TRBV19 combines with J gene TRBJ1-5; D is possibly TRBD1 (6 bases). CDR1 is LNHDA, CDR2 SQIVND, per germline (reference sequence). The CDR3 loop spans 12 amino acids. This chain's CDR3 is CGAGTTNQPQHF. CDR3 DNA sequence: TGTGGAGCCGGGACAACAAATCAGCCCCAGCATTTT.

The V and J genes are TRBV6-5 and TRBJ1-5, with 8 bases identical to TRBD1. CDR3 size: 15 residues. CDR1 MNHEY and CDR2 SVGAGI come from the germline V gene. The ends lost 7 bases at V and 0 bases at J; junction bases unmatched: 5. The CDR3 coding sequence is TGTGCCAGCAAGCCGGACAGGGCTAGCAATCAGCCCCAGCATTTT. It is translated as CASKPDRASNQPQHF.

The V call is TRBV30, the J call TRBJ2-7; TRBD2 matches 8 bases. Losses at the gene ends were 2 bases for V and 2 bases for J; bases not matched to a gene: 5. In germline, CDR1 is GTSNPN, CDR2 SVGIG (reference sequence). This CDR3 has 14 residues. DNA of the CDR3: TGTGCCTGGAGTCCAGACGGGAGGGCCTACGAGCAGTACTTC. Translation gives CAWSPDGRAYEQYF.

This chain uses TRBV29-1 with TRBJ2-3; tentatively, D is TRBD1 (6 bases). V was pared by 4 bases and J by 2 bases, with 16 bases between. This CDR3 contains 15 residues. CDR1 and CDR2 from the germline V gene are SQVTM and ANQGSEA. CDR3 DNA: TGCAGCGTTGTAGGTCGGGACACCCACACAGATACGCAGTATTTT. Protein product: CSVVGRDTHTDTQYF.

This rearrangement joins TRBV5-5 to TRBJ1-3; D not resolved. CDR3 length equals 14 residues. V was shortened by 4 bases and J by 0 bases, with 8 bases between the two germline ends. The V gene's germline CDR1 is SGHKS and CDR2 YYEKEE (reference sequence). The CDR3 region is CASSTRDSGNTIYF. The CDR3 DNA reads as TGTGCCAGCAGCACTCGGGACTCTGGAAACACCATATATTTT. The variable domain in full, completed from reference TRBV5-5 and TRBJ1-3, reads DAGVTQSPTHLIKTRGQQVTLRCSPISGHKSVSWYQQVLGQGPQFIFQYYEKEERGRGNFPDRFSARQFPNYSSELNVNALLLGDSALYLCASSTRDSGNTIYFGEGSWLTVV.

The chain has TRBV4-1 and TRBJ1-2; perhaps TRBD1 as D (6 bases). The length of the CDR3 is 14 residues. V gave up 4 bases and J gave up 8 bases, with 17 bases separating them. Looked up from germline, CDR1 is MGHRA and CDR2 is YSYEKL. CDR3: CASSLGQGSDGYTF. The CDR3 DNA reads as TGCGCCAGCAGCCTGGGGCAGGGGAGTGACGGCTACACCTTC.

This chain connects TRBV11-2 to TRBJ1-5, with TRBD1 as a possible D gene (6 bases). This CDR3 is built from 15 residues. Per the germline V gene, CDR1 is SGHAT and CDR2 is FQNNGV. Between the trimmed V and J ends, which lost 5 bases and 3 bases, there was a span of 14 bases. The CDR3 region has the DNA TGTGCCAGCAGCCCCACTAACAGGGCCAATCAGCCCCAGCATTTT. This codes for CASSPTNRANQPQHF.

The chain recombines TRBV7-9 with TRBJ1-2; 8 bases agree with TRBD1. This CDR3 comprises 13 residues. J was trimmed by 6 bases and V by 4 bases; bases with no gene match: 4. Germline values: CDR1 SEHNR, CDR2 FQNEAQ (reference sequence). CDR3 loop: CASSSQGEDGYTF. CDR3 nucleotides: TGTGCCAGCAGCTCACAGGGGGAGGATGGCTACACCTTC.

The rearrangement joins TRBV5-4 to TRBJ2-5, with TRBD2 matching 11 bases. The CDR3 length is 15 residues. V shed 4 bases, J shed 2 bases, and the junction held 4 bases outside the gene matches. The germline V gene encodes CDR1 SGHNT and CDR2 YYREEE (reference sequence). The CDR3 protein is CASSQRLAGQETQYF. The CDR3 nucleotides are TGTGCCAGCAGCCAAAGACTAGCGGGACAAGAGACCCAGTACTTC.

The rearrangement uses TRBV23-1 and TRBJ2-1; TRBD2 matches 12 bases. TRBV23-1 is identified as an open reading frame with a role that is uncertain. Losses at the gene ends were 5 bases for V and 12 bases for J; bases not matched to a gene: 11. There are 15 residues in the CDR3. The CDR3: CASSKPGLAGTGQFF. DNA of the CDR3: TGCGCCAGCAGTAAGCCTGGACTAGCGGGAACGGGGCAGTTCTTC.

The chain links TRBV3-1 (or the pseudogene TRBV3-2) to TRBJ2-1; 16 bases fit TRBD2. The CDR3 consists of 17 residues. Losses at the gene ends were 0 bases for V and 8 bases for J; bases not matched to a gene: 4. The germline CDR1 and CDR2 sequences are LGHDT and YNNKEL (reference sequence). Here the CDR3 reads CASSQEGTSGRADEQFF. Here the CDR3 DNA reads TGTGCCAGCAGCCAAGAAGGGACTAGCGGGAGGGCCGATGAGCAGTTCTTC.

The V gene is TRBV5-4, the J gene TRBJ2-1, with TRBD2 matching over 14 bases. The germline CDR1 and CDR2 sequences are SGHNT and YYREEE (reference sequence). CDR3 length: 17 residues. V dropped 4 bases and J dropped 0; count of bases not matched to a gene: 3. The CDR3 sequence: CASSPGTSGSSYNEQFF. The CDR3 DNA follows: TGTGCCAGCAGCCCGGGGACTAGCGGGAGCTCCTACAATGAGCAGTTCTTC.

The chain carries TRBV19 and TRBJ1-5, with 8 bases matching TRBD1. This CDR3 has 14 amino acids. Germline V gene sequence: CDR1 LNHDA, CDR2 SQIVND (reference sequence). Unmatched junction bases numbered 7, after V lost 6 bases and J lost 6 bases. The CDR3 protein is CASSRQGLAQPQHF. The CDR3 DNA reads TGTGCCAGTAGCAGACAGGGGCTTGCTCAGCCCCAGCATTTT.

The chain employs TRBV18 and TRBJ1-2; 11 positions agree with TRBD1. After removal of 3 bases from V and 7 bases from J, the junction contained 7 bases not matched to a gene. The germline gives CDR1 KGHSH, CDR2 LQKENI. This CDR3 is 15 amino acids long. The CDR3 sequence: CASSPTPGQGGGYTF. The CDR3 nucleotides are TGTGCCAGCTCACCGACGCCGGGACAGGGGGGTGGCTACACCTTC.

This sequence joins TRBV6-1 and TRBJ2-7; 8 bases are a match to TRBD1. Per germline, CDR1 MNHNS and CDR2 SASEGT. With V trimmed by 3 bases and J by 6 bases, 1 base remained unmatched. The CDR3 has 12 residues. The CDR3 bases are TGTGCCAGCAGTGACGGACAGGGCGAGCAGTACTTC. This encodes CASSDGQGEQYF.

This chain connects TRBV19 to TRBJ2-1, with D uncertain. V lost 3 bases, J lost 4 bases, and 10 bases lay in between. CDR1 is LNHDA and CDR2 is SQIVND in the germline V gene (reference sequence). The CDR3 has 14 residues. This chain's CDR3 is CASSMPVPYNEQFF. The CDR3 DNA follows: TGTGCCAGTAGTATGCCGGTCCCATACAATGAGCAGTTCTTC.

This rearrangement joins TRBV29-1 to TRBJ2-1; 12 nucleotides match TRBD2. The germline CDR1 and CDR2 sequences are SQVTM and ANQGSEA. This CDR3 is 16 amino acids long. The J segment lost 8 bases and the V segment lost 0 bases, leaving 8 bases of the junction unmatched. CDR3 sequence: CSVEDGLAGGGYEQFF. The CDR3 bases are TGCAGCGTTGAAGATGGGCTAGCGGGAGGGGGTTATGAGCAGTTCTTC.

This rearrangement joins TRBV6-5 to TRBJ2-7, with 7 bases lining up with TRBD2. This CDR3 spans 14 amino acids. Unmatched junction bases numbered 7, after V lost 6 bases and J lost 2 bases. Germline CDR1 MNHEY, CDR2 SVGAGI. The CDR3 here is CASRAGGGTYEQYF. CDR3 DNA: TGTGCCAGCAGGGCCGGGGGAGGGACCTACGAGCAGTACTTC.

The gene calls are TRBV7-9 and TRBJ1-1; 7 bases match TRBD1. With V trimmed by 0 bases and J by 4 bases, 2 bases remained unmatched. The CDR3 is made up of 14 amino acids. Germline loops: CDR1 SEHNR, CDR2 FQNEAQ (reference sequence). Here the CDR3 DNA reads TGTGCCAGCAGCTTAGCAGGGGGCAGCACTGAAGCTTTCTTT. Its protein product is CASSLAGGSTEAFF. Full variable domain (remainder filled in from reference TRBV7-9 and TRBJ1-1): DTGVSQNPRHKITKRGQNVTFRCDPISEHNRLYWYRQTLGQGPEFLTYFQNEAQLEKSRLLSDRFSAERPKGSFSTLEIQRTEQGDSAMYLCASSLAGGSTEAFFGQGTRLTVV.

CDR3 in amino acids: CASSVGTGGLAGELFF. DNA for the CDR3: TGTGCCAGCAGCGTCGGGACAGGGGGGTTGGCCGGGGAGCTGTTTTTT. The J gene is TRBJ2-2, the V gene TRBV9, with 11 bases aligning to TRBD1. Germline assignment: CDR1 SGDLS and CDR2 YYNGEE. The CDR3 covers 16 residues. V was clipped by 2 bases and J by 6 bases; unmatched bases: 6.

This rearrangement joins TRBV28 to TRBJ1-2, with 9 bases lining up with TRBD1. The CDR3 length is 14 residues. V lost 8 bases, J lost 2 bases, and 6 bases stayed unmatched. Germline CDR1 and CDR2: MDHEN and SYDVKM. CDR3 in DNA: TGTGCCAGCGAAAACAGGGGGCCAAACTATGGCTACACCTTC. Translating it yields CASENRGPNYGYTF.